The 19 T cell receptor beta chains listed next were all sequenced from one sample in a study of T cells in Graves' hyperthyroidism and ophthalmopathy. Researchers took RNA transcripts and amplified the TCR beta CDR3 regions from them. The primer set for the first-round RT-PCR of the TCR CDR3 was HTBI. From the multiplex PCR reads, TCRdb called clonotypes with MiXCR, one entry per CDR3 protein. The sample shows 600,000 or so distinct CDR3 sequences, roughly 17% of them seen only once. Sequencing was performed on blood. The receptors derive from a woman in her twenties or thirties with Graves' hyperthyroidism.

This rearrangement joins TRBV19 to TRBJ2-6; TRBD1 might be the D (6 bases). CDR1 LNHDA and CDR2 SQIVND come from the germline V gene (reference sequence). V was clipped by 9 bases and J by 4 bases, with 19 bases between them. The CDR3 contains 16 residues. This CDR3 is CASAWGLRSGANVLTF. The CDR3 coding sequence is TGTGCCAGCGCCTGGGGGCTGCGTTCAGGGGCCAACGTCCTGACTTTC.

The V gene is TRBV20-1, the J gene TRBJ1-1; D perhaps matches TRBD1 (6 bases). Trimming pared 3 bases from V and 7 bases from J, leaving 12 bases between. The germline V gene has CDR1 DFQATT and CDR2 SNEGSKA (reference sequence). The CDR3 runs to 12 residues. The CDR3 region is CSASGQSGEAFF. For the CDR3, the DNA is TGCAGTGCTAGCGGACAGTCAGGTGAAGCTTTCTTT.

The sample holds many counts of this clonotype. This chain connects TRBV20-1 to TRBJ2-7; 7 bases line up with TRBD1. The germline CDR1 and CDR2 sequences are DFQATT and SNEGSKA (reference sequence). The V and J ends lost 3 bases and 5 bases, in that order; junction bases with no gene match: 10. The CDR3 consists of 14 residues. CDR3 in amino acids: CSASYRDRDDEQYF. DNA for the CDR3: TGCAGTGCTAGTTACCGAGACAGGGACGACGAGCAGTACTTC.

This clonotype appeared many times. The rearrangement uses TRBV28 and TRBJ2-1, with TRBD1 as a possible D gene (6 bases). The germline V gene encodes CDR1 MDHEN and CDR2 SYDVKM. The ends were cut back, 4 bases at V and 9 bases at J, with 16 bases in the middle. This CDR3 spans 14 amino acids. The CDR3 nucleotides read TGTGCCAGCAGTTCCAGTCACAGGGCAACTGAGCAGTTCTTC. Its translation is CASSSSHRATEQFF.

This clonotype was counted at least ten times. This chain joins TRBV3-1 and TRBJ2-1; D unresolved. This CDR3 contains 13 residues. Trimming removed 4 bases from V and 7 bases from J, with 11 bases in between. Germline V gives CDR1 LGHDT, CDR2 YNNKEL (reference sequence). CDR3 region: CASSPLDWNEQFF. DNA of the CDR3: TGTGCCAGCAGCCCCCTAGATTGGAATGAGCAGTTCTTC.

V gene TRBV7-9 combines with J gene TRBJ1-6; 11 bases align to TRBD1. The germline gives CDR1 SEHNR, CDR2 FQNEAQ (reference sequence). The CDR3 has 15 amino acids. Losses at the gene ends were 5 bases for V and 7 bases for J; bases not matched to a gene: 4. CDR3 nucleotide sequence: TGTGCCAGCAGCCCCCGGGACAGGGGGAATTCACCCCTCCACTTT. Protein sequence: CASSPRDRGNSPLHF.

This clonotype was observed a handful of times. This rearrangement joins TRBV18 to TRBJ1-6; possibly TRBD1 for D (5 bases). Germline V gene sequence: CDR1 KGHSH, CDR2 LQKENI. V was trimmed by 3 bases and J by 0 bases, leaving 6 bases between them. The length of the CDR3 is 15 residues. CDR3 amino acids: CASSPTASYNSPLHF. CDR3 DNA: TGTGCCAGCTCACCGACAGCCTCCTATAATTCACCCCTCCACTTT.

This clonotype was observed many times. The gene calls are TRBV20-1 and TRBJ2-3, with D unresolved. Between the trimmed V and J ends, which lost 1 base and 1 base, there was a span of 12 bases. The germline V gene encodes CDR1 DFQATT and CDR2 SNEGSKA (reference sequence). CDR3 length: 15 residues. In nucleotides, the CDR3 is TGCAGTGCTAGAGCGCCCGACGCCCGCACAGATACGCAGTATTTT. Translation gives CSARAPDARTDTQYF.

The CDR3 DNA follows: TGTGCCACCAGTGACGAAAACACCGGGGAGCTGTTTTTT. Translation gives CATSDENTGELFF. The J gene is TRBJ2-2, the V gene TRBV24-1; no reliable D call. Between the trimmed V and J ends, which lost 4 bases and 2 bases, there was a span of 4 bases. There are 13 residues in the CDR3. The germline V gene has CDR1 KGHDR and CDR2 SFDVKD.

This clonotype was recorded at least ten times. The chain joins TRBV28 to TRBJ2-7, with 7 positions matching TRBD2. Looked up from germline, CDR1 is MDHEN and CDR2 is SYDVKM. The CDR3 sequence is 15 residues long. After removal of 3 bases from V and 1 base from J, the junction contained 6 bases not matched to a gene. CDR3 in amino acids: CASSFGGGLSYEQYF. The CDR3 DNA reads as TGTGCCAGCAGTTTTGGCGGGGGTTTATCCTACGAGCAGTACTTC. Using reference TRBV28 and TRBJ2-7 for the parts outside the CDR3, the full variable domain is DVKVTQSSRYLVKRTGEKVFLECVQDMDHENMFWYRQDPGLGLRLIYFSYDVKMKEKGDIPEGYSVSREKKERFSLILESASTNQTSMYLCASSFGGGLSYEQYFGPGTRLTVT.

This clonotype was observed at least ten times. This chain joins TRBV2 and TRBJ2-1; D is unresolved. Germline V gene lookup returns CDR1 SNHLY and CDR2 FYNNEI. V shed 11 bases and J shed 8 bases, with 16 bases lying between them. The CDR3 covers 12 residues. The CDR3 coding sequence is TGTGCCGGCAAAGGGTTTAGTGATGAGCAGTTCTTC. It translates to CAGKGFSDEQFF.

A few counts support this clonotype. This chain joins TRBV7-9 and TRBJ1-1, with 12 nucleotides matching TRBD1. The V segment lost 11 bases and the J segment 4 bases; nucleotides outside the gene matches: 14. Germline CDR1 SEHNR, CDR2 FQNEAQ (reference sequence). This CDR3 region has 16 residues. The CDR3 DNA reads TGTGCCTCTCGTACCGGGACAGGGGGCGCGGCCACTGAAGCTTTCTTT. Its translation is CASRTGTGGAATEAFF.

For this clonotype: A read error may be the cause here, since a much bigger clone is one base away. The genes are TRBV6-2 or TRBV6-3 and TRBJ2-1, with TRBD2 identical over 14 bases. The CDR3 covers 19 residues. V shed 7 bases and J 2 bases; nucleotides not matched to a gene: 13. In germline, CDR1 is MNHEY, CDR2 SVGEGT. The CDR3 DNA sequence: TGTGCCAGCACCTCTCCGGGACTAGCGGGAGAGGAGCCCTACAATGAGCAGTTCTTC. Translated, it gives CASTSPGLAGEEPYNEQFF.

This clonotype was found many times. The CDR3 region is CASSNGQGTGTEAFF. The CDR3 DNA reads as TGTGCCAGCAGCAATGGACAGGGCACGGGCACTGAAGCTTTCTTT. The chain is built from TRBV7-3 and TRBJ1-1; 8 positions agree with TRBD1. Per germline, CDR1 SGHTA and CDR2 FQGTGA. The V and J ends lost 5 bases and 4 bases, in that order; junction bases with no gene match: 9. The CDR3 has 15 amino acids.

The CDR3 region has the DNA TGTGCCAGCAGCCAAGAACTACCCTGGCGGGCCGGACCCTACGAGCAGTACTTC. Amino acid sequence: CASSQELPWRAGPYEQYF. V usage is TRBV3-2 and J usage is TRBJ2-7; the D segment call TRBD2 is taken from the table without a DNA check. TRBV3-2 is recorded as a pseudogene. This CDR3 spans 18 amino acids.

This clonotype was counted at least ten times. The chain is built from TRBV6-6 and TRBJ1-1; 9 nucleotides line up with TRBD1. The length of the CDR3 is 15 residues. V trimming: 2 bases; J trimming: 5 bases; junction bases outside the gene matches: 6. CDR1 and CDR2 from the germline V gene are MNHNY and SVGAGI (reference sequence). CDR3 sequence (DNA): TGTGCCAGCAGTTACATGGACAGGGGAGGAACTGAAGCTTTCTTT. This codes for CASSYMDRGGTEAFF.

This sequence joins TRBV20-1 and TRBJ1-2; 9 bases map to TRBD1. The V and J ends lost 3 bases and 3 bases, in that order; junction bases with no gene match: 2. The CDR3 covers 13 residues. Germline V CDR1 and CDR2: DFQATT, SNEGSKA (reference sequence). This CDR3 reads CSARGQGHYGYTF. The CDR3 DNA reads as TGCAGTGCTAGGGGACAGGGCCACTATGGCTACACCTTC.

There are many counts of this clonotype. The J gene is TRBJ1-4, the V gene TRBV3-1; D ambiguous. The germline V gene has CDR1 LGHDT and CDR2 YNNKEL (reference sequence). This CDR3 is 14 amino acids long. V lost 3 bases and J lost 8, with 13 bases in between. The CDR3 coding sequence is TGTGCCAGCAGCCATCGGGCCCCGGTCGAAAAACTGTTTTTT. This gives the protein CASSHRAPVEKLFF. Together with reference TRBV3-1 and TRBJ1-4, the CDR3 gives the full variable domain: DTAVSQTPKYLVTQMGNDKSIKCEQNLGHDTMYWYKQDSKKFLKIMFSYNNKELIINETVPNRFSPKSPDKAHLNLHINSLELGDSAVYFCASSHRAPVEKLFFGSGTQLSVL.

This clonotype has ten or more counts. An end of the junction differs from the germline gene, which may be a read error. The V call is TRBV5-1, the J call TRBJ2-1; D may be TRBD1 (6 bases). This CDR3 comprises 13 residues. Per germline, CDR1 SGHRS and CDR2 YFSETQ. The CDR3 reads CASSLGGYNEQFF. The CDR3 DNA is TGTGCCAGCAGCTTAGGGGGTTACAATGAGCAGTTCTTC.